The 16 T cell receptor beta chains given below trace back to one sample, sequenced in a study of T-cell reconstitution after alpha-beta-depleted transplantation in children. Construction of the TCRbeta library involved unique molecular identifiers. In TCRdb, the PCR reads were re-called with MiXCR into one record per CDR3 protein. The table includes about 90,000 distinct CDR3 sequences, about 16% detected once. The sample was PBMCs, mostly from graft donor cells, taken 180 days after TCRalphabeta/CD19-depleted stem cell transplant. Receptors originate from a male patient between 2 and 10 years old who had a stem cell transplant for acute lymphoblastic leukemia, so the T cells may come from the graft donor.

The genes are TRBV4-2 and TRBJ1-3, with D perhaps matching TRBD1 (5 bases). The CDR3 is 17 amino acids. Germline CDR1 and CDR2: LGHNA and YNFKEQ. V was cut by 0 bases and J by 4 bases, with 16 bases left in between. This CDR3 is CASSQDQQGRFGNTIYF. The CDR3 coding sequence is TGTGCCAGCAGCCAAGATCAGCAGGGCAGGTTCGGAAACACCATATATTTT.

This clonotype was recorded a few times. The chain is built from TRBV5-1 and TRBJ1-1, with D perhaps matching TRBD1 (6 bases). The germline gives CDR1 SGHRS, CDR2 YFSETQ. Trimming left V 4 bases short and J 9 bases short, with 10 bases between. CDR3 length equals 11 residues. The CDR3 loop reads CASSAGQKAFF. The CDR3 DNA sequence: TGCGCCAGCAGCGCTGGACAGAAAGCTTTCTTT.

The genes are TRBV3-1 and TRBJ2-3, with D possibly TRBD2 on 6 matching bases. CDR1 is LGHDT and CDR2 is YNNKEL in the germline V gene (reference sequence). Trimming stripped 0 bases from V and 7 bases from J, with 17 bases between. This CDR3 spans 16 amino acids. The DNA of the CDR3 is TGTGCCAGCAGCCAAGAATGGGCGCGGGACGGGAATACGCAGTATTTT. This codes for CASSQEWARDGNTQYF.

The CDR3 DNA follows: TGTGCCAGTAGTATGACTAGCGGGGGGCACGAGCAGTACTTC. Residues: CASSMTSGGHEQYF. The V and J genes are TRBV19 and TRBJ2-7; 13 bases align to TRBD2. Germline CDR1 and CDR2: LNHDA and SQIVND (reference sequence). Germline trimming cut 3 bases from V and 5 bases from J; bases unmatched to any gene: 1. This CDR3 contains 14 residues.

The chain couples TRBV5-6 to TRBJ1-2; D perhaps matches TRBD1 (6 bases). Germline V gene sequence: CDR1 SGHDT, CDR2 YYEEEE. The length of the CDR3 is 15 residues. Trimming pared 4 bases from V and 4 bases from J, leaving 17 bases between. This chain's CDR3 is CASSRPDSPLYGYTF. The CDR3 DNA follows: TGTGCCAGCAGCCGTCCGGACAGCCCCCTCTATGGCTACACCTTC.

Note on this clonotype: A much larger clone lies one base from this, so it may be a read error. This chain connects TRBV12-5 to TRBJ1-2, with D unresolved. The CDR3 has 12 residues. Germline values: CDR1 LGHNT, CDR2 FRNRAP. The CDR3: CASSPSGYGDTF. In DNA, the CDR3 is TGTGCTAGTAGCCCCAGCGGGTATGGCGACACCTTC. Combining the CDR3 with reference TRBV12-5 and TRBJ1-2 gives the whole variable domain DARVTQTPRHKVTEMGQEVTMRCQPILGHNTVFWYRQTMMQGLELLAYFRNRAPLDDSGMPKDRFSAEMPDATLATLKIQPSEPRDSAVYFCASSPSGYGDTFGSGTRLTVV.

About this clonotype itself: The junction differs from germline at one of its ends, possibly a read error. The V gene is TRBV4-2, the J gene TRBJ2-7, with D tentatively TRBD1 or TRBD2 (6 bases each). Germline CDR1 reads LGHNA; CDR2 reads YNFKEQ. CDR3 length: 13 amino acids. The CDR3 region has the DNA TGTGCCATCAGCCCCGGGGGCAGTAACGAGCAGTACTTC. This translates into CAISPGGSNEQYF.

The chain employs TRBV4-3 and TRBJ1-1; 7 nucleotides line up with TRBD1. The V gene's germline CDR1 is LGHNA and CDR2 YSLEER. V was clipped by 2 bases and J by 5 bases; unmatched bases: 8. The CDR3 is 15 residues long. CDR3 amino acids: CASSQQSIRGTEAFF. DNA of the CDR3: TGCGCCAGCAGCCAACAATCTATCAGGGGGACTGAAGCTTTCTTT.

This clonotype has only a few counts. The CDR3 region is CASRRRDPNYGYTF. The CDR3 coding sequence is TGTGCCAGCCGCCGGAGGGACCCTAACTATGGCTACACCTTC. This chain joins TRBV28 and TRBJ1-2; a possible D gene is TRBD1 (5 bases). Trimming removed 8 bases at V and 0 bases at J, with 13 bases between. This CDR3 has 14 residues. The germline gives CDR1 MDHEN, CDR2 SYDVKM.

V and J are TRBV10-3 and TRBJ1-5; D is perhaps TRBD1 (5 bases). The CDR3 covers 18 residues. CDR1 is ENHRY, CDR2 SYGVKD, per germline. The ends were cut back, 5 bases at V and 2 bases at J, with 22 bases in the middle. The CDR3 region has the DNA TGTGCCATCAGTTTGTGGGGGTCCTATGACCGTCGCAATCAGCCCCAGCATTTT. Protein sequence: CAISLWGSYDRRNQPQHF.

This clonotype was found a few times. This chain links TRBV6-1 with TRBJ2-3; D might be TRBD2 (6 bases). V lost 6 bases and J 0 bases, leaving 10 bases between the germline ends. CDR1 is MNHNS, CDR2 SASEGT, per germline. The CDR3 is 14 amino acids. The CDR3 DNA follows: TGTGCCAGCAGGGGACTGCCTAGCACAGATACGCAGTATTTT. Protein sequence: CASRGLPSTDTQYF.

The chain has TRBV6-4 and TRBJ2-1; D is uncertain. The CDR3 runs 14 residues. The germline V and J ends were trimmed by 4 bases and 0 bases, with 7 bases remaining between them. Germline-derived CDR1 and CDR2 are MRHNA and SNTAGT. CDR3 loop: CASSGPVSYNEQFF. DNA for the CDR3: TGTGCCAGCAGTGGACCGGTCTCCTACAATGAGCAGTTCTTC.

The chain combines TRBV2 with TRBJ2-2; D not certain. This CDR3 is built from 14 residues. V gave up 8 bases and J gave up 0 bases, with 10 bases separating them. Germline loops: CDR1 SNHLY, CDR2 FYNNEI. The CDR3 reads CASALNANTGELFF. CDR3 DNA: TGTGCCAGCGCTCTGAACGCGAACACCGGGGAGCTGTTTTTT.

This clonotype was found many times. The chain has TRBV6-1 and TRBJ2-1, with a weak D call TRBD2 (5 bases). This CDR3 comprises 13 residues. Looked up from germline, CDR1 is MNHNS and CDR2 is SASEGT. Trimming stripped 6 bases from V and 5 bases from J, with 11 bases between. The CDR3 region has the DNA TGTGCCAGCAGACAACTAGAGAACAATGAGCAGTTCTTC. This sequence encodes CASRQLENNEQFF.

The V gene is TRBV20-1, the J gene TRBJ1-5, with D uncertain. V was pared by 2 bases and J by 3 bases, with 5 bases between. This CDR3 is 12 amino acids long. Germline values: CDR1 DFQATT, CDR2 SNEGSKA (reference sequence). CDR3: CSARRFNQPQHF. In DNA, the CDR3 is TGCAGTGCTAGACGGTTCAATCAGCCCCAGCATTTT.

This clonotype was observed a few times. The V call is TRBV7-2, the J call TRBJ2-1, with 12 bases identical to TRBD2. The CDR3 sequence is 13 residues long. In germline, CDR1 is SGHTA, CDR2 FQGNSA. J gave up 14 bases and V 3 bases, and 5 bases lay outside the gene matches. The CDR3 coding sequence is TGTGCCAGCAGCTTGGGCTCTAGCGGGGGGGAGTTCTTC. Amino acids: CASSLGSSGGEFF. The full variable domain, rest sourced from reference TRBV7-2 and TRBJ2-1, is GAGVSQSPSNKVTEKGKDVELRCDPISGHTALYWYRQSLGQGLEFLIYFQGNSAPDKSGLPSDRFSAERTGGSVSTLTIQRTQQEDSAVYLCASSLGSSGGEFFGPGTRLTVL.